This record covers a single T cell receptor (beta chain). Its antigen is currently unknown. The data originate from a study of T cell responses to AZD1222 COVID-19 vaccine. Findings of the study overall: Most donors were white British, females outnumbered males, and clonal diversity was possibly underestimated. Among AZD1222 vaccinees, only 5 or 6 were seropositive at baseline. Reportedly, nearly half the spike-specific TCRs target unmutated variant regions.

Only in-frame clones appear in the TCRdb table, and some are missing; sequencing was by immunoSEQ multiplex PCR. The repertoire includes approximately 190,000 clones, roughly 92% of them detected once, and 3.6% sits in the top ten. The source is an adult who received the MenACWY meningococcal vaccine as a control. The sequencing used peripheral blood, collected 28 days after the second dose of the MenACWY control vaccine.

The chain's CDR3 is CASSLPPRRGRETQYF. The CDR3, as DNA: TGTGCCAGCAGTTTACCACCGCGGAGGGGAAGGGAGACCCAGTACTTC. V is TRBV28 and J is TRBJ2-5, with a weak D call TRBD2 (6 bases). V was shortened by 2 bases and J by 5 bases, with 18 bases between the two germline ends. Germline loops: CDR1 MDHEN, CDR2 SYDVKM. The length of the CDR3 is 16 residues.